This passage covers 8 T cell receptor beta chains from one sample sequenced in a study of vaccination effects on CD4 cells after COVID-19. Libraries were prepared by immunoSEQ multiplex PCR; TCRdb keeps only in-frame clonotypes and omits some of them. The data hold about 25,000 clones, with 60% to 80% observed a single time. Under the ViraFEST assay, PBMC were stimulated with viral peptide pools so that antigen-specific CD4+ T cells expanded. Sequencing was performed afterwards. Culturing for more than eight days preceded CD4+ T cell isolation. The cohort was immunized with two doses of either the BNT162b2 or mRNA-1273 vaccine. Their specific antigens are unknown. The sequenced sample was CD4+ T cells from PBMCs cultured with SARS-CoV-2 spike peptides, obtained after COVID-19 vaccination. These TCRs come from a human donor who received a COVID-19 vaccine.

The V gene is TRBV12-3 or TRBV12-4, the J gene TRBJ2-1; tentative D call: TRBD1 (6 bases). The germline V and J ends were trimmed by 3 bases and 9 bases, with 9 bases remaining between them. CDR3 length: 12 amino acids. CDR3 residues: CASSLGAGEQFF. The DNA of the CDR3 is TGTGCCAGCAGTTTGGGGGCAGGTGAGCAGTTCTTC.

The J gene is TRBJ2-5, the V gene TRBV5-1, with a possible D match to TRBD1 (5 bases). V lost 4 bases to trimming and J lost 3 bases, with 16 bases between them. Looked up from germline, CDR1 is SGHRS and CDR2 is YFSETQ. The CDR3 sequence is 15 residues long. The CDR3 DNA is TGCGCCAGCAGCGTGGGTATCCAGGGTGAAGAGACCCAGTACTTC. Protein product: CASSVGIQGEETQYF.

The V gene is TRBV4-1, the J gene TRBJ2-2, with 7 bases identical to TRBD2. Germline loops: CDR1 MGHRA, CDR2 YSYEKL. The CDR3 has 17 amino acids. The junction had 10 bases not matched to a gene; V was cut back by 2 bases and J by 4 bases. CDR3 residues: CASSQWGNPSGTGELFF. CDR3 in DNA: TGCGCCAGCAGCCAATGGGGAAACCCTAGCGGCACCGGGGAGCTGTTTTTT.

The chain recombines TRBV6-2 or TRBV6-3 with TRBJ2-5; D unclear. The CDR3 length is 14 residues. The V and J ends lost 1 base and 4 bases respectively, with 10 bases between them. The germline V gene encodes CDR1 MNHEY and CDR2 SVGEGT. Written as DNA, the CDR3 is TGTGCCAGCAGTTACTTTGAGGTGGGAGAGACCCAGTACTTC. Translating gives CASSYFEVGETQYF.

The rearrangement joins TRBV6-6 to TRBJ1-2, with TRBD1 matching 9 bases. The ends lost 5 bases at V and 2 bases at J; junction bases unmatched: 0. This CDR3 is 13 amino acids long. The V gene's germline CDR1 is MNHNY and CDR2 SVGAGI (reference sequence). The CDR3 is CASSGQGNYGYTF. The CDR3 DNA sequence: TGTGCCAGCAGTGGACAGGGGAACTATGGCTACACCTTC.

This chain uses TRBV19 with TRBJ2-1; no definite D call. The length of the CDR3 is 16 residues. Trimming pared 1 base from V and 6 bases from J, leaving 16 bases between. Germline V gene sequence: CDR1 LNHDA, CDR2 SQIVND (reference sequence). The CDR3 sequence: CASSIGLDTSINEQFF. The CDR3 DNA reads as TGTGCCAGTAGTATAGGTTTGGATACGTCGATCAATGAGCAGTTCTTC.

The V and J genes are TRBV6-5 and TRBJ2-3, with D uncertain. Trimming stripped 8 bases from V and 5 bases from J, with 11 bases between. Germline V gene sequence: CDR1 MNHEY, CDR2 SVGAGI. The CDR3 loop spans 12 amino acids. The DNA of the CDR3 is TGTGCCAGCCGACAAGATCTAGATACGCAGTATTTT. Protein product: CASRQDLDTQYF.

The rearrangement joins TRBV10-2 to TRBJ1-2, with 7 bases that match TRBD1. The CDR3 extends over 16 amino acids. Per germline, CDR1 WSHSY and CDR2 SAAADI. The V segment lost 0 bases and the J segment 4 bases; nucleotides outside the gene matches: 8. CDR3 DNA sequence: TGCGCCAGCAGTGAGTCGGGGGGGACAGCCCGCTATGGCTACACCTTC. Its protein product is CASSESGGTARYGYTF.